Following are 7 T cell receptor beta chains from one sample sequenced in a study of blood T cell repertoires in COVID-19. The protocol was immunoSEQ multiplex PCR, while the TCRdb copy is restricted to in-frame clones and leaves out a portion. The table includes under 130,000 clones, roughly 79% detected once. Sequenced input: peripheral blood. Source of these receptors: a man of 80 years or more with acute or convalescent COVID-19.

The chain joins TRBV27 to TRBJ1-1, with TRBD1 as a possible D gene (5 bases). CDR3 length: 12 amino acids. From germline, CDR1 is MNHEY and CDR2 SMNVEV (reference sequence). V was trimmed by 4 bases and J by 10 bases, leaving 13 bases between them. CDR3 in amino acids: CASSYRGEAAFF. The CDR3 nucleotides are TGTGCCAGCAGTTACCGAGGGGAGGCAGCTTTCTTT.

The chain recombines TRBV6-6 with TRBJ1-2; 8 positions agree with TRBD1. The junction had 7 bases not matched to a gene; V was cut back by 6 bases and J by 4 bases. Germline V CDR1 and CDR2: MNHNY, SVGAGI (reference sequence). This CDR3 comprises 14 residues. DNA of the CDR3: TGTGCCAGCAGAGCCCGGGACAGGATCTATGGCTACACCTTC. This codes for CASRARDRIYGYTF.

The V gene is TRBV7-2, the J gene TRBJ1-1; 8 bases fit TRBD1. The germline V gene encodes CDR1 SGHTA and CDR2 FQGNSA. There are 13 residues in the CDR3. Unmatched junction bases numbered 5, after V lost 10 bases and J lost 1 base. The CDR3 sequence: CATGTGRNTEAFF. DNA of the CDR3: TGTGCCACCGGGACAGGTCGGAACACTGAAGCTTTCTTT. The variable domain in full, with the rest retrieved from reference TRBV7-2 and TRBJ1-1, is GAGVSQSPSNKVTEKGKDVELRCDPISGHTALYWYRQSLGQGLEFLIYFQGNSAPDKSGLPSDRFSAERTGGSVSTLTIQRTQQEDSAVYLCATGTGRNTEAFFGQGTRLTVV.

This chain uses TRBV19 with TRBJ2-7; maybe TRBD2 (5 bases). CDR3 size: 17 residues. The V end lost 7 bases, the J end lost 2 bases, and 24 bases lay between the germline ends. Germline V gene sequence: CDR1 LNHDA, CDR2 SQIVND (reference sequence). CDR3 coding DNA: TGTGCCAGTAAGAGTGGGCTTAGCGTATCTACGCCCTACGAGCAGTACTTC. It encodes CASKSGLSVSTPYEQYF.

This chain links TRBV3-1 (or the pseudogene TRBV3-2) with TRBJ2-5, with a possible D match to TRBD2 (6 bases). This CDR3 is built from 14 residues. Trimming left V 8 bases short and J 4 bases short, with 17 bases between. CDR1 LGHDT and CDR2 YNNKEL come from the germline V gene (reference sequence). The CDR3 spells CASGVRDSRETQYF. CDR3 in DNA: TGTGCCAGCGGGGTACGGGACTCCCGAGAGACCCAGTACTTC.

The V gene is TRBV18, the J gene TRBJ2-1, with 9 bases aligning to TRBD2. Unmatched junction bases numbered 8, after V lost 0 bases and J lost 5 bases. CDR1 is KGHSH and CDR2 is LQKENI in the germline V gene. This CDR3 has 17 amino acids. The CDR3 region is CASSPPVISGSNNEQFF. The CDR3 DNA reads TGTGCCAGCTCACCACCGGTGATTAGCGGGAGTAACAATGAGCAGTTCTTC.

The V gene is TRBV7-2, the J gene TRBJ1-6; TRBD1 is a possible D gene (5 bases). Germline CDR1 and CDR2: SGHTA and FQGNSA. This CDR3 is built from 15 residues. The V gene lost 5 bases and the J gene lost 4 bases, with 12 bases spanning the gap. CDR3 region: CASSEGQTYNSPLHF. CDR3 nucleotide sequence: TGTGCCAGCAGCGAAGGACAAACTTATAATTCACCCCTCCACTTT. The entire variable domain, with the rest obtained from reference TRBV7-2 and TRBJ1-6, is as follows: GAGVSQSPSNKVTEKGKDVELRCDPISGHTALYWYRQSLGQGLEFLIYFQGNSAPDKSGLPSDRFSAERTGGSVSTLTIQRTQQEDSAVYLCASSEGQTYNSPLHFGNGTRLTVT.